This T cell receptor (beta chain) came from a study of blood T cell repertoires in COVID-19. Trimming pared 0 bases from V and 8 bases from J, leaving 7 bases between. The CDR3 has 13 residues. Germline values: CDR1 SEHNR, CDR2 FQNEAQ (reference sequence). Assay: immunoSEQ multiplex PCR; the TCRdb copy retains only in-frame clones and omits some. The data show 300,000 to 450,000 clones, 88% seen once. For recovered donors of Cohort 3, there were two negative PCRs, clearance, or symptom resolution. V is TRBV7-9 and J is TRBJ1-4; weak D call: TRBD1 (5 bases). This TCR came from a woman aged 18-29 years who had recovered from COVID-19. Sequencing was performed on PBMCs or T cells enriched from blood (not recorded which). CDR3 bases: TGTGCCAGCAGCTTAGCGCGGGACGAAAAACTGTTTTTT. Translated, it gives CASSLARDEKLFF.